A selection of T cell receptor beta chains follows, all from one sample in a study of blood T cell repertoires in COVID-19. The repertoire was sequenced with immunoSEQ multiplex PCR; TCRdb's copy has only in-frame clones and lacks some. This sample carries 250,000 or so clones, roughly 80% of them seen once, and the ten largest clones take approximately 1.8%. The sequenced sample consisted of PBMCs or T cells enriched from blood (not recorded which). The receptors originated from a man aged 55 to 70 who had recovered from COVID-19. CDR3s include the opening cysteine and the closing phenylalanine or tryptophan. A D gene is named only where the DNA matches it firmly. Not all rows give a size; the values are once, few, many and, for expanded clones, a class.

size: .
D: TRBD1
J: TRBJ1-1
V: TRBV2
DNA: TGTGCCAGCTCCGGGACAGGGCATACTGAAGCTTTCTTT
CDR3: CASSGTGHTEAFF

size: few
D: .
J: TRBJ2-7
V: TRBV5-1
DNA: TGCGCCAGCAGCTTGCAGGTGGGTTTGAACGAGCAGTACTTC
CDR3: CASSLQVGLNEQYF

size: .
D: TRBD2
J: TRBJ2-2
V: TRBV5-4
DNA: TGTGCCAGCAGCAGGACTAAGCGGGGGGACACCGGGGAGCTGTTTTTT
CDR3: CASSRTKRGDTGELFF

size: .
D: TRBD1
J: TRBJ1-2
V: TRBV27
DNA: TGTGCCAGCAGCCTCACAGGGGGCTATGGCTACACCTTC
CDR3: CASSLTGGYGYTF

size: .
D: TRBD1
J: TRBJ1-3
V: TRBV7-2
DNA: TGTGCCAGCAGCGAGGGACAGGGGGCCTCTGGAAACACCATATATTTT
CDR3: CASSEGQGASGNTIYF

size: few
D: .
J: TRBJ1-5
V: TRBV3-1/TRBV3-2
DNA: TGTGCCAGCAGCCAAGACGTATGTAGGACAAGTAATCAGCCCCAGCATTTT
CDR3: CASSQDVCRTSNQPQHF

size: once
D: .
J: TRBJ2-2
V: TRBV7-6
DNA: TGTGCCAGCTTTCAGGGCTTGGGGAACACCGGGGAGCTGTTTTTT
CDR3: CASFQGLGNTGELFF

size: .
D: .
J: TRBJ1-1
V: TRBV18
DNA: TGTGCCAGCTCACCTCAGGGTGACACTGAAGCTTTCTTT
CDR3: CASSPQGDTEAFF

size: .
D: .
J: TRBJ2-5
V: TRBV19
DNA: TGTGCCAGTGGCATGGGGACGGAGGGCGGAAGGGGGACCCAGTACTTC
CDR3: CASGMGTEGGRGTQYF

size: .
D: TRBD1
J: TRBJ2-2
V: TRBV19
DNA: TGTGCCAGTAGTAATACAGGGGACACCGGGGAGCTGTTTTTT
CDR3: CASSNTGDTGELFF

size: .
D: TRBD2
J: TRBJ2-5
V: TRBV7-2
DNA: TGTGCCAGCAGCTTAGGGTTAGCGGGAGAGACCCAGTACTTC
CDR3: CASSLGLAGETQYF

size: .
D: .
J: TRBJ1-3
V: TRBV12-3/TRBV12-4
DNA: TGTGCCAGCAGCCCGGACGCAGGGGACACCATATATTTT
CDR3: CASSPDAGDTIYF

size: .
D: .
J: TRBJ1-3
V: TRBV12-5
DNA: TGTGCTAGTGGTACGAGGGCCGGAAACACCATATATTTT
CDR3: CASGTRAGNTIYF

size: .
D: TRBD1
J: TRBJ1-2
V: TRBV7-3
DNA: TGTGCCAGCAGCTTAAGGCGGGGGGACAGAGATGGCTACACCTTC
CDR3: CASSLRRGDRDGYTF

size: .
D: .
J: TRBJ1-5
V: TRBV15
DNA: TGTGCCACCAGCAGAGGGGCCGCGAATCAGCCCCAGCATTTT
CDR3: CATSRGAANQPQHF

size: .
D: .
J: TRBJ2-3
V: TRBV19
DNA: TGTGCCAGTAGTATGTTCCGGGGGGCGTACGATACGCAGTATTTT
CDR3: CASSMFRGAYDTQYF

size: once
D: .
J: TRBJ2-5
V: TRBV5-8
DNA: TGTGCCAGCAGCTTCGGGACTGCGGGGGAGACCCAGTACTTC
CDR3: CASSFGTAGETQYF

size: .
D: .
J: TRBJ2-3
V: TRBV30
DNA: TGTGCCTGGACCCGGACTTATACAGATACGCAGTATTTT
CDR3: CAWTRTYTDTQYF